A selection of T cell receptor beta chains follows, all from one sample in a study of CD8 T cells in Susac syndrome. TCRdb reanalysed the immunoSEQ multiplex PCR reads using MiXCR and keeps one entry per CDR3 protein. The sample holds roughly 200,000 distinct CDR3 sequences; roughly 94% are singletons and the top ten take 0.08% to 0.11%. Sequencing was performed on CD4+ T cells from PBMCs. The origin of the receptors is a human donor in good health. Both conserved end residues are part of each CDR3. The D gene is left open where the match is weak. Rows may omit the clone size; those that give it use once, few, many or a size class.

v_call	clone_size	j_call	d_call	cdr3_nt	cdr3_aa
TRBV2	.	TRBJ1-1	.	TGTGCCAGCAGTGGAGGGAACACTGAAGCTTTCTTT	CASSGGNTEAFF
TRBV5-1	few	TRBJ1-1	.	TGTGCCAGCAGCTTAGCGGGCGGGAACACTGAAGCTTTCTTT	CASSLAGGNTEAFF
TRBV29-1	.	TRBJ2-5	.	TGCAGCGGGGCCTTCAGTGAGACCCAGTACTTC	CSGAFSETQYF
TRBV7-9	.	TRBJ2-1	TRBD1	TGTGCCAGCAGCTTAGTCCGGGACAGGCTATACAATGAGCAGTTCTTC	CASSLVRDRLYNEQFF
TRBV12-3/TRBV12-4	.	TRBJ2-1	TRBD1	TGTGCCAGCAGTTCCGGGACAGGGGAAGGTGAGCAGTTCTTC	CASSSGTGEGEQFF
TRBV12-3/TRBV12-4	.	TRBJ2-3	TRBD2	TGTGCCAGCTCGGGGGGGCTAAACACAGATACGCAGTATTTT	CASSGGLNTDTQYF
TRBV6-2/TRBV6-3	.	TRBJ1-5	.	TGTGCCAGCAGTTATCACAGGCTGAATCAGCCCCAGCATTTT	CASSYHRLNQPQHF
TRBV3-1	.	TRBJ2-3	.	TGTGCCAGCAGCCAAGATTTCGAGGACAGAAGCACAGATACGCAGTATTTT	CASSQDFEDRSTDTQYF
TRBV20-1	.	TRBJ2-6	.	TGCAGTGCTAGAATAGCAGTGTCTGGGGCCAACGTCCTGACTTTC	CSARIAVSGANVLTF
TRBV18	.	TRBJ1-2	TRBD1	TGTGCCAGCTCACCCGGGACAGGGGAGTATGGCTACACCTTC	CASSPGTGEYGYTF
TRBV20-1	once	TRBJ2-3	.	TGCAGTGCTCAGGTCTCGGGGACAGATACGCAGTATTTT	CSAQVSGTDTQYF
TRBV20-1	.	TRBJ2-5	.	TGCAGTCCCGGGTCGGAGTTGGGGGAGACCCAGTACTTC	CSPGSELGETQYF
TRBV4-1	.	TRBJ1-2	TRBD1	TGCGCCAGCAGCGTCCGGGACAGTCTCTATGGCTACACCTTC	CASSVRDSLYGYTF
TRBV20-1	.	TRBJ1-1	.	TGCAGTGCAAAAGCACAAAACACTGAAGCTTTCTTT	CSAKAQNTEAFF
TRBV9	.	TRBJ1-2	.	TGTGCCAGCAGCGTAGCGGCCAATAACTATGGCTACACCTTC	CASSVAANNYGYTF
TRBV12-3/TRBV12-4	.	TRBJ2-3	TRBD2	TGTGCCAGCAGCGATGCCCCTATTGGGGGGAGGGGCACAGATACGCAGTATTTT	CASSDAPIGGRGTDTQYF
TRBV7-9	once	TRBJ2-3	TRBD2	TGTGCCAGCGGAGCGGGAAATACGCAGTATTTT	CASGAGNTQYF
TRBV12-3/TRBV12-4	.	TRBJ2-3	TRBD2	TGTGCCAGCACCTTAGCGGGGGCCACAGATACGCAGTATTTT	CASTLAGATDTQYF
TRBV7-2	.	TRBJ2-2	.	TGTGCCAGCAGCCTTAGTCTGGCCAACACCGGGGAGCTGTTTTTT	CASSLSLANTGELFF
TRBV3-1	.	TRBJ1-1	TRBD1	TGTGCCAGCAGCCAATATAGACAGGGGGAAGCTTTCTTT	CASSQYRQGEAFF
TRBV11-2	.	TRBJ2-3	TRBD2	TGTGCCAGCAGCTACAATTCCGGGACTAGCGAAGATACGCAGTATTTT	CASSYNSGTSEDTQYF
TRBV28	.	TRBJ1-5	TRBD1	TGTGCCAGCAGTTTACTCCCGGGACAGGGGAATCAGCCCCAGCATTTT	CASSLLPGQGNQPQHF
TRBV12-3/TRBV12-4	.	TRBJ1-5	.	TGTGCCAGCATCGAACAGGGACGGTTCCGGCCCCAGCATTTT	CASIEQGRFRPQHF
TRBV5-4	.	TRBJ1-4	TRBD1	TGTGCCAGCAGCTTATGGGCAGGGACAGGCGAAAAACTGTTTTTT	CASSLWAGTGEKLFF
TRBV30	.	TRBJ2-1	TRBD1	TGTGCCTTAGGGACAGGTAGCTCCTACAATGAGCAGTTCTTC	CALGTGSSYNEQFF
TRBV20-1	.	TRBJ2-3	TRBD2	TGCAGTGCCCAACCGGGACTAGCGGGGTTACCCGTCGGCACAGATACGCAGTATTTT	CSAQPGLAGLPVGTDTQYF
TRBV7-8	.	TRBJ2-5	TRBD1	TGTGCCAGCAGCCCAACGGCGACAGGGGTAGTGGAGACCCAGTACTTC	CASSPTATGVVETQYF
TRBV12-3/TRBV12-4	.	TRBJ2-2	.	TGTGCCAGCACTAATATACGGGCCGGGGAGCTGTTTTTT	CASTNIRAGELFF
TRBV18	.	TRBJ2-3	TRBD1	TGTGCCAGCTCACCCCAACAGGGGGCGGGGACAGATACGCAGTATTTT	CASSPQQGAGTDTQYF
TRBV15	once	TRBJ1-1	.	TGTGCCACCAGCAGAGTTGTAGACACTGAAGCTTTCTTT	CATSRVVDTEAFF
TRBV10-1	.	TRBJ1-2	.	TGCGCCAGCAGTGAAGGGACCGGGGATGGCTACACCTTC	CASSEGTGDGYTF
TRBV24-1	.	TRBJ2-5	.	TGTGCCACCAGTGAGGCCGGGACCGAAGGGACCCAGTACTTC	CATSEAGTEGTQYF
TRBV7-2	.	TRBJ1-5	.	TGTGCCAGCAGCTTGTCCAGGATCGATCAGCCCCAGCATTTT	CASSLSRIDQPQHF
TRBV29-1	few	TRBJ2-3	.	TGCAGCGTCCCGGACGGCACAGATACGCAGTATTTT	CSVPDGTDTQYF
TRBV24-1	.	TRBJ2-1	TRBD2	TGTGCCACCAGTGACGTAGCGGGAGTTCGATACAATGAGCAGTTCTTC	CATSDVAGVRYNEQFF
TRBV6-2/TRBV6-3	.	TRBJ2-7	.	TGTGCCAGCAAGACAGGGAGGACCTCCGAGCAGTACTTC	CASKTGRTSEQYF
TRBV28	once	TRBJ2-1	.	TGTGCCAGCAGTTGGGCCAGCTTCCATGAGCAGTTCTTC	CASSWASFHEQFF
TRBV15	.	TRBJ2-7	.	TGTGCCACCAGCAGACGGCGGAGCTCCTACGAGCAGTACTTC	CATSRRRSSYEQYF
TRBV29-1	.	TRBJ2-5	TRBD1	TGCAGTAGCAAAGGGACAGGTGGGGCCGAGACCCAGTACTTC	CSSKGTGGAETQYF
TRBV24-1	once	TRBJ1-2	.	TGTGCCACCAGTGGGGACCGCCAAAACTATGGCTACACCTTC	CATSGDRQNYGYTF
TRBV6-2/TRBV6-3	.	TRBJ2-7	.	TGTGCCAGCTGGGGGAGCCGAACATACGAGCAGTACTTC	CASWGSRTYEQYF
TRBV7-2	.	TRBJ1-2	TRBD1	TGTGCCAGCAGCACCCGGGACAGGGGGAACTATGGCTACACCTTC	CASSTRDRGNYGYTF
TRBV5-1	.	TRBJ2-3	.	TGCGCCAGCAGCCGCGCGGGGGCGGGAGATACGCAGTATTTT	CASSRAGAGDTQYF